These T cell receptor beta chains were read from a single sample in a study of blood T cell repertoires in COVID-19. Here immunoSEQ multiplex PCR was the method, and the copy in TCRdb shows in-frame clones only, minus some. The sample lists around 170,000 clones, roughly 80% seen once, with over 12% in the top ten. What was sequenced was peripheral blood. These receptors were taken from a man younger than 35 with active or convalescent COVID-19. Both conserved end residues are part of each CDR3. A D gene is named only where the DNA matches it firmly. Size is stated for part of the rows, as once, few or many counts, or as a class when the clone is expanded.

>TRBJ2-2|TRBD1|.|TRBV4-1
TGCGCCAGCAGCTTCAGGGGGAGAGGGCCCGGGGAGCTGTTTTTT
CASSFRGRGPGELFF
>TRBJ2-2|TRBD1|.|TRBV4-3
TGCGCCAGCAGCCGCAGCAGACAGGGGGCCACCGGGGAGCTGTTTTTT
CASSRSRQGATGELFF
>TRBJ1-1|.|.|TRBV10-1
TGCGCCAGCAGTGAGACTCCCGGTGGAGGGAATACTGAAGCTTTCTTT
CASSETPGGGNTEAFF
>TRBJ2-7|.|.|TRBV5-6
TGTGCCAGCAGCTCCCCCCGGGAGTTTAGCTCCTACGAGCAGTACTTC
CASSSPREFSSYEQYF
>TRBJ1-2|TRBD1|.|TRBV11-2
TGTGCCAGCAGCGACCGCCGGACAGGGGGTTCAGGCTACACCTTC
CASSDRRTGGSGYTF
>TRBJ2-1|TRBD1|.|TRBV6-5
TGTGCCAGCAGCCCCGGGGACAGAAATTACAATGAGCAGTTCTTC
CASSPGDRNYNEQFF
>TRBJ2-1|.|.|TRBV11-2
TGTGCCAGCAGCGTAACCAACTCTGCCTACAATGAGCAGTTCTTC
CASSVTNSAYNEQFF
>TRBJ2-7|TRBD2|.|TRBV5-1
TGCGCCAGCAGCTTAGGTAGCGGGGGCCCCTACGAGCAGTACTTC
CASSLGSGGPYEQYF
>TRBJ1-5|.|once|TRBV7-2
TGTGCCAGCAGCGACCAGGGGATAAGCAATCAGCCCCAGCATTTT
CASSDQGISNQPQHF
>TRBJ1-2|.|.|TRBV5-4
TGTGCCAGCAGCTTGGGGGGGGGTACGGCTGGCTACACCTTC
CASSLGGGTAGYTF
>TRBJ1-2|TRBD1|once|TRBV13
TGTGCCAGCAGCATCGGACAGGGGAGAACTTATGGCTACACCTTC
CASSIGQGRTYGYTF
>TRBJ2-7|.|.|TRBV19
TGTGCCAGTAGTATTCGGGGTCCCTACGAGCAGTACTTC
CASSIRGPYEQYF
>TRBJ2-1|TRBD2|.|TRBV19
TGTGCCAGTAGTGAGCCGAATAGCGGGAGGGTCAGTGAGCAGTTCTTC
CASSEPNSGRVSEQFF
>TRBJ1-4|TRBD1|.|TRBV2
TGTGCCAGCGGTCGGACAGGGCCCGAAAAACTGTTTTTT
CASGRTGPEKLFF
>TRBJ2-2|TRBD2|.|TRBV9
TGTGCCAGCAGCCCGATAGCGGGAGCTTCCACCGGGGAGCTGTTTTTT
CASSPIAGASTGELFF
>TRBJ1-5|TRBD1|.|TRBV3-1/TRBV3-2
TGTGCCAGCAGCCAAGCCGGGACAGGGAGGTCCAAGCCCCAGCATTTT
CASSQAGTGRSKPQHF
>TRBJ2-7|.|once|TRBV29-1
TGCAGCGTTGAAGATAGTAACGGTTACGAGCAGTACTTC
CSVEDSNGYEQYF
>TRBJ1-2|.|.|TRBV5-1
TGCGCCAGCAGCTTGGGGTTGGACTACTATGGCTACACCTTC
CASSLGLDYYGYTF
>TRBJ1-4|.|many|TRBV7-6
TGTGCCAGCAGCTTAGGAGGGCGGGGTAATGAAAAACTGTTTTTT
CASSLGGRGNEKLFF
>TRBJ1-5|TRBD1|.|TRBV5-8
TGTGCCAGCAGCTACCGGGACAGGAATCAGCCCCAGCATTTT
CASSYRDRNQPQHF